The sequence of this T cell receptor beta chain was determined in a study of T cells in Graves' hyperthyroidism and ophthalmopathy. Subjects aged 18 to 65 presented with newly diagnosed hyperthyroidism of less than 2 months' duration. Together with thyroid ultrasound, orbital computed tomography, serum thyroxine and TRAb, clinical symptoms were used for diagnoses. The CDR3 is 14 residues long. The V end lost 4 bases, the J end lost 0 bases, and 10 bases lay between the germline ends. Germline V CDR1 and CDR2: SGHRS, YFSETQ. Remarks on this clonotype: The antigen is undetermined.

Notes on the study in general: Ophthalmopathy was identified by the model a median about 6 months ahead of onset.

Amplification of TCR beta CDR3 regions was performed using RNA transcripts as template. The study used the HTBI primer set for a first-round RT-PCR of the TCR CDR3. TCRdb processed the multiplex PCR reads anew with MiXCR; each CDR3 protein has one entry. The table lists around 350,000 distinct CDR3 sequences, about 19% of them singletons, with about 3.7% in the top ten. Sequencing was done on a sample of blood. This TCR was sampled from a woman under 30 with Graves' hyperthyroidism. This chain uses TRBV5-1 with TRBJ1-1, with TRBD1 as a possible D gene (5 bases). In DNA, the CDR3 is TGCGCCAGCAGCCCGGGACGGCTGAACACTGAAGCTTTCTTT. Translated: CASSPGRLNTEAFF.